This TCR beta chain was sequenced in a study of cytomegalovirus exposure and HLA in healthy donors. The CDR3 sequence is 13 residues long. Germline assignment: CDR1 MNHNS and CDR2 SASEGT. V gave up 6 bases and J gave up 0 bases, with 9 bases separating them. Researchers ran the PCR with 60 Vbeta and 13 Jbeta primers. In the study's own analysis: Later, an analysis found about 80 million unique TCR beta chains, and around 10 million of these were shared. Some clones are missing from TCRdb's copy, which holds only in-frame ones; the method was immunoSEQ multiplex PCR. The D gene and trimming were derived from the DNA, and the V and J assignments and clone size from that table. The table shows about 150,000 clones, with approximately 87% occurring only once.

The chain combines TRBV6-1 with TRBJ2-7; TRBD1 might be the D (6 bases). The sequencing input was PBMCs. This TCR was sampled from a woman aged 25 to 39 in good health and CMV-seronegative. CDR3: CASRDRNSYEQYF. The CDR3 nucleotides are TGTGCCAGCAGGGACAGAAACTCCTACGAGCAGTACTTC.